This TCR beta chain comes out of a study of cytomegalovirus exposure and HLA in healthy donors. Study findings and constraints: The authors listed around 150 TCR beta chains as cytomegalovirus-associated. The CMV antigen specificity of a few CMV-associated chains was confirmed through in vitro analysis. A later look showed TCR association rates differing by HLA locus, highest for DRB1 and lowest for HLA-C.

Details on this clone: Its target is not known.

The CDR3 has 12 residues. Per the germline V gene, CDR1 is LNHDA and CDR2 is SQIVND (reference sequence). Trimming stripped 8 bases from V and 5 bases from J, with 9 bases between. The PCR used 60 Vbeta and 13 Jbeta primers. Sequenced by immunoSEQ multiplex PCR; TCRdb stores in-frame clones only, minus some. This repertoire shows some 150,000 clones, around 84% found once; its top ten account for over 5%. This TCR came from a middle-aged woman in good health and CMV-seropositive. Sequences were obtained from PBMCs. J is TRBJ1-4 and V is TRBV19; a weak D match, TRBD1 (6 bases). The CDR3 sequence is CASWTANEKLFF. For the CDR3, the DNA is TGTGCCAGTTGGACAGCGAATGAAAAACTGTTTTTT.